Listed here are 8 T cell receptor beta chains from one sample, sequenced in a study of blood T cell repertoires in COVID-19. TCRdb keeps only in-frame clones here, not all; method: immunoSEQ multiplex PCR. The profile covers approximately 94,000 clones, with around 90% appearing a single time and around 8.1% taken by the ten largest. The sequenced sample was peripheral blood. These receptors were taken from a woman in her seventies with acute or convalescent COVID-19.

The rearrangement uses TRBV3-1 (or the pseudogene TRBV3-2) and TRBJ1-6; TRBD1 is a possible D gene (5 bases). The CDR3 is made up of 14 amino acids. V lost 6 bases to trimming and J lost 4 bases, with 10 bases between them. Germline-derived CDR1 and CDR2 are LGHDT and YNNKEL (reference sequence). This CDR3 is CASRQTGYNSPLHF. DNA of the CDR3: TGTGCCAGCAGACAAACAGGATATAATTCACCCCTCCACTTT.

The chain recombines TRBV6-4 with TRBJ2-1, with D tentatively TRBD2 (7 bases). Trimming left V 3 bases short and J 9 bases short, with 18 bases between. The CDR3 covers 15 residues. Per the germline V gene, CDR1 is MRHNA and CDR2 is SNTAGT. CDR3 amino acids: CASSDSPGGRGEQFF. Written as DNA, the CDR3 is TGTGCCAGCAGTGATTCTCCGGGGGGCCGGGGTGAGCAGTTCTTC.

This sequence joins TRBV7-8 and TRBJ1-2; D remains unclear. Trimming removed 5 bases at V and 0 bases at J, with 7 bases between. This CDR3 has 13 residues. In germline, CDR1 is SGHVS, CDR2 FQNEAQ. CDR3 DNA sequence: TGTGCCAGCAGCACCAGGACTAACTATGGCTACACCTTC. The encoded protein is CASSTRTNYGYTF.

The chain uses TRBV30 and TRBJ2-5; D possibly corresponds to TRBD2 (6 bases). The V end was cut by 4 bases, the J end by 0 bases, with 9 bases between. CDR1 and CDR2 from the germline V gene are GTSNPN and SVGIG (reference sequence). This CDR3 spans 13 amino acids. DNA of the CDR3: TGTGCCTGGAATGGACTAAACCAAGAGACCCAGTACTTC. Translation: CAWNGLNQETQYF.

The V gene is TRBV10-2, the J gene TRBJ1-2; D remains unclear. Germline CDR1 and CDR2: WSHSY and SAAADI. This CDR3 region has 13 residues. Trimming left V 3 bases short and J 2 bases short, with 7 bases between. CDR3 DNA: TGCGCCAGCAGTGACGGGATAAACTATGGCTACACCTTC. It encodes CASSDGINYGYTF.

The chain is built from TRBV4-1 and TRBJ2-1; 7 bases agree with TRBD2. Germline CDR1 is MGHRA and CDR2 is YSYEKL. Trimming removed 0 bases from V and 7 bases from J; junction bases left unmatched: 6. CDR3 length equals 15 residues. Written as DNA, the CDR3 is TGCGCCAGCAGCCAAGAGGGGGGGAGAGGGAATGAGCAGTTCTTC. Translation gives CASSQEGGRGNEQFF.

This clone was counted a few times. The chain has TRBV18 and TRBJ1-5; TRBD1 agrees at 10 bases. The V gene's germline CDR1 is KGHSH and CDR2 LQKENI. V was clipped by 1 base and J by 4 bases; unmatched bases: 7. The CDR3 is 17 residues long. The CDR3 DNA follows: TGTGCCAGCTCACCACAGGGGGACAGGGGCTCAAATCAGCCCCAGCATTTT. Translation: CASSPQGDRGSNQPQHF.

CDR3 residues: CASSHDDSYGYTF. The DNA for the CDR3 is TGTGCCAGCAGCCACGATGACAGCTATGGCTACACCTTC. The chain uses TRBV3-1 (or the pseudogene TRBV3-2) and TRBJ1-2, with D possibly TRBD1 on 5 matching bases. The CDR3 spans 13 residues. V was clipped by 3 bases and J by 4 bases, with 9 bases between them. The germline CDR1 and CDR2 sequences are LGHDT and YNNKEL (reference sequence).